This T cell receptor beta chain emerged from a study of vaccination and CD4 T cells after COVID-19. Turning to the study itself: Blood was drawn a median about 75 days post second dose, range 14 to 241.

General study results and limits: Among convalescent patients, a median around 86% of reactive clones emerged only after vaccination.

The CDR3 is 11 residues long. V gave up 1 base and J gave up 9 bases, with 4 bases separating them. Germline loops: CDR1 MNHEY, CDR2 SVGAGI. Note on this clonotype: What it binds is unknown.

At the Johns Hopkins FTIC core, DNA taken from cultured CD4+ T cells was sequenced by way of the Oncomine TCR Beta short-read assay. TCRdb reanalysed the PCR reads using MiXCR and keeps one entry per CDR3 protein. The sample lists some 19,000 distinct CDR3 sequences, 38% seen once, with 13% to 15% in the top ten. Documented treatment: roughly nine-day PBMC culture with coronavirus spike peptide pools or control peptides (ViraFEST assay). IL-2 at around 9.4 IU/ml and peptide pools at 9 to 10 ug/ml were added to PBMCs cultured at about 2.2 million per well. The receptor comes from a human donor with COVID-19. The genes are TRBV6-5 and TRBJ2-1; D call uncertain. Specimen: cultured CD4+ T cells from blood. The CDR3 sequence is CASSYYSEQFF. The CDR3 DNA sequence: TGTGCCAGCAGTTACTACTCTGAGCAGTTCTTC.